This TCR beta chain came from a study of T cells after yellow fever vaccination (dated by TCRdb to between 2018 and 2021). Describing the broader study: The SMART-Seq v4 Ultra Low Input RNA kit was used to prepare libraries from fractions with low cell numbers. Blood was drawn at multiple timepoints before and after primary and secondary immunization, with bulk PBMC replicates and cell subsets isolated. Two healthy male donors, one aged 18 to 29 and one aged 30 to 40 years, made up the cohort. To follow T-cell clones before and after both primary and booster YFV17D yellow fever vaccination, bulk TCR alpha and beta repertoires underwent longitudinal sequencing.

V drops 6 bases and J drops 4 bases, leaving 12 bases in between. The CDR3 goes from the cysteine to the phenylalanine over 13 residues. The entry retains the CDR3 DNA only, 39 bases that are in frame from base 1. CDR1 and CDR2, per the germline V gene, are MNHEY and SVGAGI. The treatment or condition label of this sample denotes: live attenuated yellow fever vaccine strain. PBMCs were isolated from peripheral blood using a standard Ficoll-Paque protocol. CD4 and CD8 T-cell fractions were isolated with Dynabeads CD4 and CD8 positive selection kits. TriZol was used to extract RNA from bulk PBMCs, CD4 and CD8 fractions, and dextramer-positive and dextramer-negative fractions. In its sample, this clonotype was seen a few times. What antigen it recognizes has not been identified. Base qualities are missing; no much larger clone stands one base away. Sequencing relied on an Illumina NovaSeq 6000. TCR cDNA was synthesized by 5'RACE template switching, which introduced a universal primer site and unique molecular identifiers. Priming for cDNA synthesis came from both the TCR alpha and TCR beta constant segments. Library amplification used two PCR steps, and the second PCR step added sample barcodes and sequencing adapters. Sequencing of the libraries was done on either Illumina HiSeq 2500 (2x100 bp) or NovaSeq (2x150 bp). The study's processing was this. MIGEC handled demultiplexing of reads and collapsing into UMI consensus sequences, while MiXCR performed V(D)J alignment. Using edgeR on replicate PBMC samples, clonotypes were called vaccine-responding if FDR was below 0.01 and the log2 fold change was above 5 up to day 15. CD4 or CD8 identity was assigned to each bulk clonotype according to whether the clonotype was present at higher abundance in the sequenced CD4 repertoire or the sequenced CD8 repertoire. TCRdb reprocessing: public reads trimmed at Q25 with fastp, clones called with MiXCR, in-frame beta chains kept. Identical CDR3 protein sequences are pooled into one entry, listed with their most common genes and DNA. The V and J calls were determined by TCRdb, not by the authors. This sample is represented by approximately 330,000 distinct CDR3 sequences; about an eighth of them were singletons. The ten most abundant clones make up 2.5% to 3.5% of the sample.

What the research found in general, with its limitations: A small share of clonotypes was detected in both CD4 and CD8 compartments, with the overlap likely arising from convergent recombination. Because abundant contaminating clonotypes from the bulk population could be contained in FACS-sorted repertoires, computational filtering was required. Only two donors were included in the study, so the extent to which the findings can be generalized is limited. Compared with the primary T-cell response, the secondary T-cell response was weaker but faster, peaking on day 5 rather than day 15. After the booster, most of the clones that had expanded following primary vaccination were detected again (approximately 96% of CD4 and around 90% of CD8), which suggests that memory was broadly maintained.

The sample in question was CD4+ T cells sorted from PBMCs, obtained 15 days after the yellow fever booster vaccination. The clonotype comes from a man aged 18 to 29 who received the YFV17D yellow fever vaccine. Rearrangement joined TRBV6-5 to TRBJ1-2; the D gene is unclear. The DNA reads TGTGCCAGCAGCCTACGACCTTCCTATGGCTACACCTTC. Translation gives CASSLRPSYGYTF.